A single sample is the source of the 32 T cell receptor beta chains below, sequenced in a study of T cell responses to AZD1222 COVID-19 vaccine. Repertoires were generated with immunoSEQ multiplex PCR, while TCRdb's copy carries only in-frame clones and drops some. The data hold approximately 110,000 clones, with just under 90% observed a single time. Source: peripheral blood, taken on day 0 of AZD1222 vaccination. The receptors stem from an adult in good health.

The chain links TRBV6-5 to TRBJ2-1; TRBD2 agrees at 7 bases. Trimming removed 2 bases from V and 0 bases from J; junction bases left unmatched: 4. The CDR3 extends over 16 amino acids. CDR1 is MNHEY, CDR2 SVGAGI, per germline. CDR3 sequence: CASSYGRGSSYNEQFF. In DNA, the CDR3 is TGTGCCAGCAGTTACGGGCGGGGGAGCTCCTACAATGAGCAGTTCTTC.

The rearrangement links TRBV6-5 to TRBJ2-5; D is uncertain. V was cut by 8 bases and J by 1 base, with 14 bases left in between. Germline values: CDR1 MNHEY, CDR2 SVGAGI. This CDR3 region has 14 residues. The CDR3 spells CASRNRRLQETQYF. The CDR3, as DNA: TGTGCCAGCCGAAACCGGCGACTCCAAGAGACCCAGTACTTC.

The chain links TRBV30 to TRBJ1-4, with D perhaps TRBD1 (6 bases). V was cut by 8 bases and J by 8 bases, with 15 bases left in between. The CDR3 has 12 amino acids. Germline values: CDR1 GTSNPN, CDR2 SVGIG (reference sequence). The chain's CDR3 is CAQSRGGEKLFF. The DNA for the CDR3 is TGTGCCCAGTCCAGGGGTGGGGAAAAACTGTTTTTT.

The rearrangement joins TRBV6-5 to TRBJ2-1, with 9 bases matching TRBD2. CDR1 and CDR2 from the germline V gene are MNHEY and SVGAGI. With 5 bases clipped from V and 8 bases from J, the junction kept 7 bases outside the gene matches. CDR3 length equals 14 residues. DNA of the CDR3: TGTGCCAGCAGTCATCTAGCGGGAAAGGATGAGCAGTTCTTC. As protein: CASSHLAGKDEQFF.

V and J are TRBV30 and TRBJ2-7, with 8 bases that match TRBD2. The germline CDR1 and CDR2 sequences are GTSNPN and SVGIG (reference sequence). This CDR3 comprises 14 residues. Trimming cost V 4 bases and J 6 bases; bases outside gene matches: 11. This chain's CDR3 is CAWNPGGSRGEQYF. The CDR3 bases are TGTGCCTGGAACCCGGGGGGGAGTCGGGGCGAGCAGTACTTC.

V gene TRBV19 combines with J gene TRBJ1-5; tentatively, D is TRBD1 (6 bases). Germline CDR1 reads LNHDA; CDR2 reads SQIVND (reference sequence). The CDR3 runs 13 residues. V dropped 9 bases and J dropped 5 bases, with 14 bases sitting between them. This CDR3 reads CASRRGGHQPQHF. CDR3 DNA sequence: TGTGCCAGCCGACGGGGGGGGCATCAGCCCCAGCATTTT.

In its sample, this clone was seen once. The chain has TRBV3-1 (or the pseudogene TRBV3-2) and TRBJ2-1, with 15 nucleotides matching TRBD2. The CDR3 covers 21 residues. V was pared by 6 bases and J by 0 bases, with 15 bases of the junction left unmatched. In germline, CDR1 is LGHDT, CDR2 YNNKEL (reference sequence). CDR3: CASRSGTSGGQPAPSYNEQFF. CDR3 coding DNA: TGTGCCAGCAGGTCCGGGACTAGCGGGGGGCAACCCGCTCCCTCCTACAATGAGCAGTTCTTC.

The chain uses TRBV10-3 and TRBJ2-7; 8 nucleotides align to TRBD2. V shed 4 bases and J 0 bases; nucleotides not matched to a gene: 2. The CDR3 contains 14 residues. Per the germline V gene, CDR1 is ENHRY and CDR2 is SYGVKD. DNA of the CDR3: TGTGCCATCAGTGGTCTAGCGGGCTCCTACGAGCAGTACTTC. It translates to CAISGLAGSYEQYF.

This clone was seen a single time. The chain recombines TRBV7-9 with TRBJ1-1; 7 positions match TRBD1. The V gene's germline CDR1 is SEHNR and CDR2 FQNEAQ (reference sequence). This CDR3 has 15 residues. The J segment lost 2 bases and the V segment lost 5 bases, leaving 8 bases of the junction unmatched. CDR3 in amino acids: CASSRNTGVNTEAFF. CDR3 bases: TGTGCCAGCAGCCGGAATACAGGGGTTAACACTGAAGCTTTCTTT.

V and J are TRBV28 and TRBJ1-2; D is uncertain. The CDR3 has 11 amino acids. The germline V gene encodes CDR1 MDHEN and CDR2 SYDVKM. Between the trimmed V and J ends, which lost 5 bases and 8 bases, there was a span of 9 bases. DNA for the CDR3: TGTGCCAGCAGTACTACCAAAGGCTACACCTTC. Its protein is CASSTTKGYTF.

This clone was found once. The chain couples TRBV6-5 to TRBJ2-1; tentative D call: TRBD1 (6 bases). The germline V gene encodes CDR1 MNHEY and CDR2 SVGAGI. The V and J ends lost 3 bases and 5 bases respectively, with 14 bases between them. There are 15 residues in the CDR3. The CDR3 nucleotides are TGTGCCAGCAGTTATGCAGGACGGACAGACAATGAGCAGTTCTTC. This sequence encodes CASSYAGRTDNEQFF.

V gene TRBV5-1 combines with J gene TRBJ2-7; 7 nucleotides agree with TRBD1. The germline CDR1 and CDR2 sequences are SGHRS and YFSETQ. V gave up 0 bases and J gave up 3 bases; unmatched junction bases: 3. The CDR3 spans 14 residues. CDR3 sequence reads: CASSLAQGIYEQYF. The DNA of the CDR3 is TGCGCCAGCAGCTTGGCACAGGGGATCTACGAGCAGTACTTC.

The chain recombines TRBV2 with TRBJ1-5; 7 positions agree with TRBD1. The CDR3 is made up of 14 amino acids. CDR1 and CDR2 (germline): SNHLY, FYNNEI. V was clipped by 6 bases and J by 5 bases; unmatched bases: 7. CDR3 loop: CASRGRGDYQPQHF. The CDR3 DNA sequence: TGTGCCAGCAGAGGCAGGGGGGATTATCAGCCCCAGCATTTT. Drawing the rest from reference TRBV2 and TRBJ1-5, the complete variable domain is EPEVTQTPSHQVTQMGQEVILRCVPISNHLYFYWYRQILGQKVEFLVSFYNNEISEKSEIFDDQFSVERPDGSNFTLKIRSTKLEDSAMYFCASRGRGDYQPQHFGDGTRLSIL.

In nucleotides, the CDR3 is TGTGCCAGTAGAACTACTTCCTACAATGAGCAGTTCTTC. Amino acid sequence: CASRTTSYNEQFF. The rearrangement links TRBV19 to TRBJ2-1; D is undetermined. Trimming left V 6 bases short and J 1 base short, with 7 bases between. From germline, CDR1 is LNHDA and CDR2 SQIVND (reference sequence). The CDR3 has 13 residues.

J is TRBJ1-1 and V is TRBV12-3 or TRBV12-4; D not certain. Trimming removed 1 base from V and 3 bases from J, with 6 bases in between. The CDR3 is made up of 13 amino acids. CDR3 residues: CASSLGVYTEAFF. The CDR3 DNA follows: TGTGCCAGCAGTTTAGGGGTTTACACTGAAGCTTTCTTT.

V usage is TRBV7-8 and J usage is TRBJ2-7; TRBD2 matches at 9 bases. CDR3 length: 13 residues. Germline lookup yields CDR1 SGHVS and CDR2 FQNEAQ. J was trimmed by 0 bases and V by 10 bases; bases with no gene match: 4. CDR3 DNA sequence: TGTGCCATAGGCGGGAGGGCCTCCTACGAGCAGTACTTC. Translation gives CAIGGRASYEQYF.

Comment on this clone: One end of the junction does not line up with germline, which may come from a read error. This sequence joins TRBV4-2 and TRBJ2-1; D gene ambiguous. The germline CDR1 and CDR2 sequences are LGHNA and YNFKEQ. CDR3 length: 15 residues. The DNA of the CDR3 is TGTGCCAGCAGTCAAGGCGAACTTTCCTACAATGAGCAGTTCTTC. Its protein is CASSQGELSYNEQFF.

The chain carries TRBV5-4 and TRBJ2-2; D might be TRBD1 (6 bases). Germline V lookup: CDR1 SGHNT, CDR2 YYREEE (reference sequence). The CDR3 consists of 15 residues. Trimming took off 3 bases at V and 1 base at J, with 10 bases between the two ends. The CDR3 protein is CASSSDRMNTGELFF. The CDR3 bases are TGTGCCAGCAGCTCGGACAGAATGAACACCGGGGAGCTGTTTTTT.

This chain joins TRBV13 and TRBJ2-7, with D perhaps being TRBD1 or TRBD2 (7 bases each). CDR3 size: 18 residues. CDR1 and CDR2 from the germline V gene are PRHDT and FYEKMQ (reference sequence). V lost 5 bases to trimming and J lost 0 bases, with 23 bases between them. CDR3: CASSPWGRATGSSYEQYF. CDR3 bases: TGTGCCAGCAGCCCCTGGGGGAGGGCGACAGGGAGCTCCTACGAGCAGTACTTC.

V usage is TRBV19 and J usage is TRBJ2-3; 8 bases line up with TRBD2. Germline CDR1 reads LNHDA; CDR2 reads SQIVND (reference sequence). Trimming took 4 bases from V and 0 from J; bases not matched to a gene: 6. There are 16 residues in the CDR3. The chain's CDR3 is CASSRTSRTSTDTQYF. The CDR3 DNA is TGTGCCAGTAGTAGGACTAGCCGAACTAGCACAGATACGCAGTATTTT.

CDR3 nucleotides: TGTGCCAGTAGTATAGACCAGGGAAGCACAGATACGCAGTATTTT. It translates to CASSIDQGSTDTQYF. The rearrangement links TRBV19 to TRBJ2-3; D is perhaps TRBD1 (5 bases). The CDR3 length is 15 residues. The V gene's germline CDR1 is LNHDA and CDR2 SQIVND (reference sequence). V was cut by 0 bases and J by 0 bases, with 7 bases left in between.

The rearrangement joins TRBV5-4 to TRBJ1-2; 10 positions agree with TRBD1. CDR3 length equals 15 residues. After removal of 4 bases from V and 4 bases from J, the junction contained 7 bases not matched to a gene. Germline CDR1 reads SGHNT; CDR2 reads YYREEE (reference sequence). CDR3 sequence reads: CASSRDRGQGYGYTF. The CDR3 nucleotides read TGTGCCAGCAGCCGTGACAGGGGGCAGGGCTATGGCTACACCTTC.

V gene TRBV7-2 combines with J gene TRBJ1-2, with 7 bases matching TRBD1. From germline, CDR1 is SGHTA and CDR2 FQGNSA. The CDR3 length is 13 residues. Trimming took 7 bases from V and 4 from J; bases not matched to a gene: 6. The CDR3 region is CASTPGGAYGYTF. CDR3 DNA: TGTGCCAGCACCCCAGGGGGTGCCTATGGCTACACCTTC.

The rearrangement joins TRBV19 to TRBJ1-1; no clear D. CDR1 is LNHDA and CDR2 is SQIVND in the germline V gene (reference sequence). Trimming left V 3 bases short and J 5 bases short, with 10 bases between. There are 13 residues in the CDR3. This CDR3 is CASSIWVRTEAFF. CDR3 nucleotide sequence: TGTGCCAGTAGTATTTGGGTAAGGACTGAAGCTTTCTTT. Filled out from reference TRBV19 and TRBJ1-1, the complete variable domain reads DGGITQSPKYLFRKEGQNVTLSCEQNLNHDAMYWYRQDPGQGLRLIYYSQIVNDFQKGDIAEGYSVSREKKESFPLTVTSAQKNPTAFYLCASSIWVRTEAFFGQGTRLTVV.

CDR3 nucleotides: TGTGCCAGCAAGGACGGCGGGGTCTCCTACAATGAGCAGTTCTTC. Translated, it gives CASKDGGVSYNEQFF. The gene calls are TRBV6-5 and TRBJ2-1; D is perhaps TRBD2 (6 bases). This CDR3 is built from 15 residues. V lost 7 bases and J 0 bases, leaving 13 bases between the germline ends. The V gene's germline CDR1 is MNHEY and CDR2 SVGAGI.

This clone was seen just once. CDR3 sequence: CASLVLPGAADGYTF. In nucleotides, the CDR3 is TGTGCCAGTTTAGTACTTCCGGGGGCGGCGGACGGCTACACCTTC. The chain couples TRBV19 to TRBJ1-2, with TRBD1 as a possible D gene (6 bases). The V and J ends lost 8 bases and 8 bases respectively, with 24 bases between them. The CDR3 extends over 15 amino acids. Germline V gene sequence: CDR1 LNHDA, CDR2 SQIVND (reference sequence).

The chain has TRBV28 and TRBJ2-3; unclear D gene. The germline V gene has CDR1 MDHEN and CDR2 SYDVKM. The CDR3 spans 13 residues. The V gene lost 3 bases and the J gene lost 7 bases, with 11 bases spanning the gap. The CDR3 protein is CASSFFVSHTQYF. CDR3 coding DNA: TGTGCCAGCAGTTTTTTCGTTAGTCATACGCAGTATTTT.

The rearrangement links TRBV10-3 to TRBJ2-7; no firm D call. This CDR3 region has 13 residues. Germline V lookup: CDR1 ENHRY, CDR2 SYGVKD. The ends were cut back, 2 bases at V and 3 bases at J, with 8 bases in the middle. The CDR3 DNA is TGTGCCATCAGTGAGACGGATTTCTACGAGCAGTACTTC. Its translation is CAISETDFYEQYF.

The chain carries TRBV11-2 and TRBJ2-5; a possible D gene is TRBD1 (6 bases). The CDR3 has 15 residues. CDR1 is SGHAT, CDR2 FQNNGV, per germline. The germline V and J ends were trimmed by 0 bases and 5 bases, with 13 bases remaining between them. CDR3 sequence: CASSLEGGQSETQYF. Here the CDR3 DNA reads TGTGCCAGCAGCTTAGAAGGGGGACAATCGGAGACCCAGTACTTC. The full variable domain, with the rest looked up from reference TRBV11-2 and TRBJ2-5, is EAGVAQSPRYKIIEKRQSVAFWCNPISGHATLYWYQQILGQGPKLLIQFQNNGVVDDSQLPKDRFSAERLKGVDSTLKIQPAKLEDSAVYLCASSLEGGQSETQYFGPGTRLLVL.

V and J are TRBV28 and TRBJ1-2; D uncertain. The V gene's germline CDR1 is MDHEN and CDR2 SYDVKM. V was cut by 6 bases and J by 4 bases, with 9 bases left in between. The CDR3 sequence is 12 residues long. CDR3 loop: CASSSRTYGYTF. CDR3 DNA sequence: TGTGCCAGCAGCTCTAGGACCTATGGCTACACCTTC.

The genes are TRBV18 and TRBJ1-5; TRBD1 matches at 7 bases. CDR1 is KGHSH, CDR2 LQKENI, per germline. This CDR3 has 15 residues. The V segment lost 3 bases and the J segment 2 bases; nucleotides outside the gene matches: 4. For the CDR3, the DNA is TGTGCCAGCTCACCCTTGGGGACAGGCAATCAGCCCCAGCATTTT. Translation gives CASSPLGTGNQPQHF.

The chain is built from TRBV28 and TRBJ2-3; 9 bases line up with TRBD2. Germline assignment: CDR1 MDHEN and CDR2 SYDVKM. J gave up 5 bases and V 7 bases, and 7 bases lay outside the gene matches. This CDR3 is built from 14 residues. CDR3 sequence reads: CASKGGGAVDTQYF. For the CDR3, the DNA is TGTGCCAGCAAGGGCGGGGGGGCCGTAGATACGCAGTATTTT.